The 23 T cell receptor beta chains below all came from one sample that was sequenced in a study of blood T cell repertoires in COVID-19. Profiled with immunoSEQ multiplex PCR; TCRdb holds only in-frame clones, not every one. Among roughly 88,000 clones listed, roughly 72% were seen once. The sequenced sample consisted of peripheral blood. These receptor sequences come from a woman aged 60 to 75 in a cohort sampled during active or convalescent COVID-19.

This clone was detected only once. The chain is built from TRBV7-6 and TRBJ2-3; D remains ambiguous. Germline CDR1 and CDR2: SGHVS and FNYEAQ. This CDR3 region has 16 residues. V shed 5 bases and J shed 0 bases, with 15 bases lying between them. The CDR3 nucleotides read TGTGCCAGCAGCCCCTTGACTCAAACTAGCACAGATACGCAGTATTTT. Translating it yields CASSPLTQTSTDTQYF.

CDR3 protein: CASSQGAGGRYNEQFF. The CDR3 DNA reads as TGCGCCAGCAGCCAAGGAGCGGGGGGCAGATACAATGAGCAGTTCTTC. The chain carries TRBV4-1 and TRBJ2-1, with TRBD2 identical over 9 bases. Germline V gives CDR1 MGHRA, CDR2 YSYEKL. The CDR3 is 16 residues long. J gave up 4 bases and V 1 base, and 5 bases lay outside the gene matches.

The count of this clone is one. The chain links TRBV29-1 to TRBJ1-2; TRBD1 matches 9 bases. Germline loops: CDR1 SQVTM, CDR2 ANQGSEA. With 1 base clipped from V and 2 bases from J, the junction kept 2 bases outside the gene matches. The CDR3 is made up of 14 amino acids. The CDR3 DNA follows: TGCAGCGTTGAAGTAGGACAGGGGAACTATGGCTACACCTTC. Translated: CSVEVGQGNYGYTF. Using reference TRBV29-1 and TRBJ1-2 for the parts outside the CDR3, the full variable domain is SAVISQKPSRDICQRGTSLTIQCQVDSQVTMMFWYRQQPGQSLTLIATANQGSEATYESGFVIDKFPISRPNLTFSTLTVSNMSPEDSSIYLCSVEVGQGNYGYTFGSGTRLTVV.

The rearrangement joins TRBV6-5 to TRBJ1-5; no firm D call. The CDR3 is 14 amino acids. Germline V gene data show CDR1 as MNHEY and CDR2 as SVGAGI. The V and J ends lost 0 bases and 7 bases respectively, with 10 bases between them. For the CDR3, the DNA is TGTGCCAGCAGTTACTCTTGGAGGGAACAGCCCCAGCATTTT. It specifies CASSYSWREQPQHF.

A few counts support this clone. The CDR3 protein is CSGKLDYEQYF. The CDR3 nucleotides read TGCAGCGGCAAACTAGACTACGAGCAGTACTTC. The J gene is TRBJ2-7, the V gene TRBV29-1; D may be TRBD2 (5 bases). Per germline, CDR1 SQVTM and CDR2 ANQGSEA. The CDR3 is 11 amino acids. V was trimmed by 7 bases and J by 3 bases, leaving 10 bases between them.

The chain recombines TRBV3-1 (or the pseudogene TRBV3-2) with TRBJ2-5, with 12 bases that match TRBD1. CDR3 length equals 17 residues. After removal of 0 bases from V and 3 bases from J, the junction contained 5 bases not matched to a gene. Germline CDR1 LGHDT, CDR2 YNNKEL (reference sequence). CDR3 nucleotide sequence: TGTGCCAGCAGCCAAGATTGGGACAGGGGGCAGGAAGAGACCCAGTACTTC. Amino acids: CASSQDWDRGQEETQYF.

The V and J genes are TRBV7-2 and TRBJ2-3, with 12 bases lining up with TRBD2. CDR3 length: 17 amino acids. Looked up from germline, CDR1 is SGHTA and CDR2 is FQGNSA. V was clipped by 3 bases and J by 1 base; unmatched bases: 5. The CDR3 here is CASSFRLAGARTDTQYF. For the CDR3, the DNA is TGTGCCAGCAGCTTCCGACTAGCGGGGGCGCGCACAGATACGCAGTATTTT.

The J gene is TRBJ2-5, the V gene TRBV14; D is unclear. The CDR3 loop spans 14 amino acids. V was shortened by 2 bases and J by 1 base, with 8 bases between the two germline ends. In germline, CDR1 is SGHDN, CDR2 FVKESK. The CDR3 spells CASSQFFSQETQYF. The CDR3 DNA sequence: TGTGCCAGCAGCCAATTTTTCAGCCAAGAGACCCAGTACTTC.

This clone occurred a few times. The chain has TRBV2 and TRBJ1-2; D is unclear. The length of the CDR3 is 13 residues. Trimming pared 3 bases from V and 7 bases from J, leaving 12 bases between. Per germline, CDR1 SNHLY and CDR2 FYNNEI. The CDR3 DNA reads TGTGCCAGCAGTGAGTCGCGTCGTCGTGGCTACACCTTC. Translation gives CASSESRRRGYTF. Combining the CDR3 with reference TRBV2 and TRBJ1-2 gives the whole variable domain EPEVTQTPSHQVTQMGQEVILRCVPISNHLYFYWYRQILGQKVEFLVSFYNNEISEKSEIFDDQFSVERPDGSNFTLKIRSTKLEDSAMYFCASSESRRRGYTFGSGTRLTVV.

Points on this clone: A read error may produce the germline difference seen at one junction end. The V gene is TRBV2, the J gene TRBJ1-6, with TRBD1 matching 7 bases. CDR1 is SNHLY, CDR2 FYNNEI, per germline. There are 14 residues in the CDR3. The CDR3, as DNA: TGTGCCAGCAGCAGACAGGGTTATAGTTCACCCCTCCACTTT. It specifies CASSRQGYSSPLHF.

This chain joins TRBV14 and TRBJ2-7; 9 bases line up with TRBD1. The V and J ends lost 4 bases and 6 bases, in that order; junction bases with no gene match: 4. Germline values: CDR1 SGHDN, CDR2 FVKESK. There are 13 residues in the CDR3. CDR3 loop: CASSRDRVLEQYF. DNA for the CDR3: TGTGCCAGCAGCCGGGACAGGGTTCTCGAGCAGTACTTC.

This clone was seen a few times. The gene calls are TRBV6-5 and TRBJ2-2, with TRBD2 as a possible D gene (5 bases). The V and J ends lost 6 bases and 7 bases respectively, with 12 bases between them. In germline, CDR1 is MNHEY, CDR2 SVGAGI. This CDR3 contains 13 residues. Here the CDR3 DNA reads TGTGCCAGCAGAAATATTGGAGGCGGGGAGCTGTTTTTT. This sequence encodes CASRNIGGGELFF.

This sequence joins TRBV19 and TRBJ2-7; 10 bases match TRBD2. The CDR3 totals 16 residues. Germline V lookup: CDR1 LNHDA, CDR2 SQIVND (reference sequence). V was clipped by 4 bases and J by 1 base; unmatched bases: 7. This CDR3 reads CASSRASGGHSYEQYF. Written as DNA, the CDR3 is TGTGCCAGTAGTAGGGCTAGCGGGGGCCATTCCTACGAGCAGTACTTC.

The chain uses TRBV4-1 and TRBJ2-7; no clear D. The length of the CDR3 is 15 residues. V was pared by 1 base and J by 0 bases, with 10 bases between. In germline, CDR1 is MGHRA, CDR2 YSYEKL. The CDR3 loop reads CASSQAFSVSYEQYF. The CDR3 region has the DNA TGCGCCAGCAGCCAAGCCTTTTCAGTCTCCTACGAGCAGTACTTC.

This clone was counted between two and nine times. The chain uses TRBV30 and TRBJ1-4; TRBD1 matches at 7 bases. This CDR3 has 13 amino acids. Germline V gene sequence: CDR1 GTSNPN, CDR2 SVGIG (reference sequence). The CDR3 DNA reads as TGTGAGCTCGGGACAGCCACGGATGAAAAACTGTTTTTT. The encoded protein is CELGTATDEKLFF.

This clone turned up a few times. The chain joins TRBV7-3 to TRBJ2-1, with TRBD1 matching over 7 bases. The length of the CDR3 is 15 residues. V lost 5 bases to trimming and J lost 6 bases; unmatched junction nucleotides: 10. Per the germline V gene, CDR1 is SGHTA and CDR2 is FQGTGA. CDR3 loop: CASSPPGQPFNEQFF. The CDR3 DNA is TGTGCCAGCAGCCCCCCGGGACAGCCTTTCAATGAGCAGTTCTTC.

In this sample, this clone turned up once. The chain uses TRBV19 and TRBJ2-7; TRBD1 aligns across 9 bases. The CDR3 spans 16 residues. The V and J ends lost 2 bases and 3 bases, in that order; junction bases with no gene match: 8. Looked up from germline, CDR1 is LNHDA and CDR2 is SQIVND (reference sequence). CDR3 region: CASSIRLDRGIYEQYF. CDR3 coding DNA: TGTGCCAGTAGTATAAGGCTGGACAGGGGTATCTACGAGCAGTACTTC.

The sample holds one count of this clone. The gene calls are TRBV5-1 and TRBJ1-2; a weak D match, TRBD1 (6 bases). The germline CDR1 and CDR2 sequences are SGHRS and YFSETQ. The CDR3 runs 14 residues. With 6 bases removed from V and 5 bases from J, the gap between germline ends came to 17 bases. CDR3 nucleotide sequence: TGCGCCAGCAACTTTGGACAGCTAAAATATGGCTACACCTTC. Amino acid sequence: CASNFGQLKYGYTF.

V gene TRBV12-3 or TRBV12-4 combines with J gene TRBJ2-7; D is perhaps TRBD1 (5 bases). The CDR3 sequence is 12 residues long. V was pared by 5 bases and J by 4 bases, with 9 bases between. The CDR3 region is CASSPRQYEQYF. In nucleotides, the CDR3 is TGTGCCAGCAGTCCGAGACAGTACGAGCAGTACTTC.

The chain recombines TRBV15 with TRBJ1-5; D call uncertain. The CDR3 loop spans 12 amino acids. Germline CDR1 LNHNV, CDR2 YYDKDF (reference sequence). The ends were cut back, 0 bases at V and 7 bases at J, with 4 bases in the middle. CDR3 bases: TGTGCCACCAGCAGAGATCAACAGCCCCAGCATTTT. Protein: CATSRDQQPQHF. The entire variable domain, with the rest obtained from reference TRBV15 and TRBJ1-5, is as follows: DAMVIQNPRYQVTQFGKPVTLSCSQTLNHNVMYWYQQKSSQAPKLLFHYYDKDFNNEADTPDNFQSRRPNTSFCFLDIRSPGLGDTAMYLCATSRDQQPQHFGDGTRLSIL.

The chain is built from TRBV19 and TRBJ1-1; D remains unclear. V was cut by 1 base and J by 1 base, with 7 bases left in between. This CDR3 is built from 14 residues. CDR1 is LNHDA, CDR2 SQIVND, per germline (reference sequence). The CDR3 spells CASSIAVRNTEAFF. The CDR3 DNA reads TGTGCCAGTAGTATAGCGGTAAGGAACACTGAAGCTTTCTTT.

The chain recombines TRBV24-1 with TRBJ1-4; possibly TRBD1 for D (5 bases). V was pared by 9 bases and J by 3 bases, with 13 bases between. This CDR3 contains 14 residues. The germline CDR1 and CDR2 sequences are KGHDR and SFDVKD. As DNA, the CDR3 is TGTGCCACCCCTGGGGCACGTCCTAATGAAAAACTGTTTTTT. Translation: CATPGARPNEKLFF.

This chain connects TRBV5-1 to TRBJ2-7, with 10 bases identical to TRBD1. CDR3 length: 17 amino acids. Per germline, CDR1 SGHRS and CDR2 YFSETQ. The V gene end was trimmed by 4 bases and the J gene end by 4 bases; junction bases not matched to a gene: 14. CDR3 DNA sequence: TGCGCCAGCAGCGTGGGACAGGGGATCCCCCCAAGATACGAGCAGTACTTC. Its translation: CASSVGQGIPPRYEQYF.